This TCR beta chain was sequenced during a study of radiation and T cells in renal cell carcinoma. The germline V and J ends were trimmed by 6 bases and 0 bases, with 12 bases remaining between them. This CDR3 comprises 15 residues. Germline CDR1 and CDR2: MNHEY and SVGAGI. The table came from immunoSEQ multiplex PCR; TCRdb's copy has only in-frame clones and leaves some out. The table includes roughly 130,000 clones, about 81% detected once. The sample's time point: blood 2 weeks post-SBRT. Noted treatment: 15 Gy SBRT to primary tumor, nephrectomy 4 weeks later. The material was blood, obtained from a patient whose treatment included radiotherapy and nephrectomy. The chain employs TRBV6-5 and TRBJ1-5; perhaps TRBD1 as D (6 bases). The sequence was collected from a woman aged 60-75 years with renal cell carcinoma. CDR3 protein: CASSKDSYSNQPQHF. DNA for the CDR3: TGTGCCAGCAGCAAGGACAGCTATAGCAATCAGCCCCAGCATTTT.